This TCR beta chain is from a study of blood T cell repertoires in COVID-19. The wider study: T cells, B-cell-depleted T cells, or PBMCs supplied cDNA or gDNA.

Trimming removed 1 base at V and 1 base at J, with 7 bases between. Germline V gene sequence: CDR1 LNHDA, CDR2 SQIVND (reference sequence). The CDR3 loop spans 14 amino acids. Assay used: immunoSEQ multiplex PCR; TCRdb lists only in-frame clones, some missing. The sample has almost 85,000 clones, roughly 91% seen once; the top ten hold 1% to 1.5%. The chain is built from TRBV19 and TRBJ1-1; D not resolved. Source material: PBMCs or T cells enriched from blood (not recorded which). The origin of this receptor is a woman in her forties or fifties with acute COVID-19. The CDR3 DNA reads TGTGCCAGTAGTATAGGGAGGAAGAACACTGAAGCTTTCTTT. Translating gives CASSIGRKNTEAFF.